The 32 T cell receptor beta chains reported below all come from one sample, sequenced in a study of Ad26.COV2.S vaccination and SARS-CoV-2 variants. Profiled with immunoSEQ multiplex PCR; TCRdb holds only in-frame clones, not every one. The sample shows about 320,000 clones, roughly 86% of them seen only once. Treatment denoted: 15 to 20 received Ad26.COV2.S at low or high dose, single or two shots; five or six received placebo; per-sample allocation not given. Following the first vaccine or placebo injection, samples were taken on day 63. The sample in question was peripheral blood, obtained in a trial of Ad26.COV2.S vaccine versus placebo. The source is a person aged 18-60 years who received the Ad26.COV2.S COVID-19 vaccine or a placebo.

This clone was seen just once. V and J are TRBV3-1 (or the pseudogene TRBV3-2) and TRBJ1-2; D gene unclear. Trimming cost V 0 bases and J 4 bases, with 3 bases left between them. Germline V gene sequence: CDR1 LGHDT, CDR2 YNNKEL (reference sequence). The CDR3 runs 12 residues. DNA for the CDR3: TGTGCCAGCAGCCAAGAAACCTATGGCTACACCTTC. Protein sequence: CASSQETYGYTF.

This rearrangement joins TRBV5-1 to TRBJ2-2; D is perhaps TRBD1 or TRBD2 (7 bases each). This CDR3 contains 19 residues. V lost 4 bases and J lost 0, with 22 bases in between. The germline V gene has CDR1 SGHRS and CDR2 YFSETQ. The CDR3 bases are TGCGCCAGCAGCGTCCCCGGGGGGACAGTCATCTCGAACACCGGGGAGCTGTTTTTT. It encodes CASSVPGGTVISNTGELFF.

J is TRBJ2-5 and V is TRBV18; TRBD2 matches at 7 bases. Trimming at V came to 4 bases and at J to 4 bases, leaving 12 bases not matched to a gene. This CDR3 spans 16 amino acids. The germline gives CDR1 KGHSH, CDR2 LQKENI. The CDR3 nucleotides read TGTGCCAGCTCACTGATCCGGGAGGCCGTCCGAGAGACCCAGTACTTC. Translating gives CASSLIREAVRETQYF.

The table lists this clone with a few counts. The CDR3 sequence: CASSQEGQEPGANVLTF. CDR3 in DNA: TGCGCCAGCAGCCAAGAAGGACAGGAGCCTGGGGCCAACGTCCTGACTTTC. The genes are TRBV4-3 and TRBJ2-6; 7 positions agree with TRBD1. The germline gives CDR1 LGHNA, CDR2 YSLEER. J lost 2 bases, V lost 0 bases, and 4 bases had no gene match. The length of the CDR3 is 17 residues.

The V gene is TRBV7-9, the J gene TRBJ1-2; maybe TRBD1 (5 bases). Trimming removed 5 bases at V and 4 bases at J, with 17 bases between. The CDR3 is made up of 15 amino acids. Germline assignment: CDR1 SEHNR and CDR2 FQNEAQ (reference sequence). The CDR3 protein is CASSPPLAGSYGYTF. CDR3 sequence (DNA): TGTGCCAGCAGCCCGCCCTTGGCAGGGTCCTATGGCTACACCTTC.

The chain has TRBV30 and TRBJ2-7; no definite D call. Germline V lookup: CDR1 GTSNPN, CDR2 SVGIG (reference sequence). The CDR3 is 11 amino acids. V was clipped by 3 bases and J by 6 bases, with 9 bases between them. DNA for the CDR3: TGTGCCTGGAGCTGGGCTTCCGAGCAGTACTTC. This sequence encodes CAWSWASEQYF.

This clone is a singleton in its sample. The V and J genes are TRBV30 and TRBJ2-1, with 8 bases identical to TRBD1. Germline CDR1 GTSNPN, CDR2 SVGIG (reference sequence). CDR3 length: 11 amino acids. After removal of 2 bases from V and 13 bases from J, the junction contained 4 bases not matched to a gene. CDR3 sequence: CAWSMDREQFF. CDR3 in DNA: TGTGCCTGGAGTATGGACAGGGAACAGTTCTTC.

The chain links TRBV28 to TRBJ2-7, with D perhaps matching TRBD2 (5 bases). V lost 6 bases and J 6 bases, leaving 15 bases between the germline ends. Germline V gives CDR1 MDHEN, CDR2 SYDVKM. This CDR3 has 13 amino acids. Here the CDR3 reads CASSYPSGVEQYF. The CDR3 bases are TGTGCCAGCAGCTACCCCTCCGGGGTCGAGCAGTACTTC.

The genes are TRBV19 and TRBJ2-7, with TRBD1 matching over 7 bases. Germline-derived CDR1 and CDR2 are LNHDA and SQIVND (reference sequence). CDR3 length equals 13 residues. Trimming took 3 bases from V and 3 from J; bases not matched to a gene: 2. The CDR3 spells CASSIGTDYEQYF. CDR3 nucleotides: TGTGCCAGTAGTATCGGGACAGACTACGAGCAGTACTTC.

This chain connects TRBV10-3 to TRBJ2-5, with TRBD2 as a possible D gene (7 bases). CDR1 ENHRY and CDR2 SYGVKD come from the germline V gene. V was clipped by 3 bases and J by 5 bases, with 13 bases between them. This CDR3 has 14 amino acids. The DNA of the CDR3 is TGTGCCATCAGTGAAGGGGGGGCTCGGGAGACCCAGTACTTC. Residues: CAISEGGARETQYF.

The CDR3 loop reads CASSGGANNEQFF. The CDR3, as DNA: TGCGCCAGCAGCGGGGGGGCCAACAATGAGCAGTTCTTC. The rearrangement joins TRBV5-1 to TRBJ2-1, with a tentative D call TRBD2 (7 bases). CDR3 size: 13 residues. V lost 4 bases and J 5 bases, leaving 10 bases between the germline ends. The germline CDR1 and CDR2 sequences are SGHRS and YFSETQ.

The chain has TRBV4-1 and TRBJ1-2; D remains ambiguous. Trimming removed 0 bases from V and 5 bases from J, with 13 bases in between. In germline, CDR1 is MGHRA, CDR2 YSYEKL. The CDR3 spans 15 residues. CDR3 sequence (DNA): TGCGCCAGCAGCCAAGAAGACTTGCGGGGTTATGGCTACACCTTC. This encodes CASSQEDLRGYGYTF.

V is TRBV7-9 and J is TRBJ2-3; D gene unclear. This CDR3 spans 16 amino acids. The germline V gene has CDR1 SEHNR and CDR2 FQNEAQ (reference sequence). Trimming removed 1 base at V and 1 base at J, with 12 bases between. The CDR3 coding sequence is TGTGCCAGCAGCTTAGTACGGCTGATGGGCACAGATACGCAGTATTTT. Translation: CASSLVRLMGTDTQYF.

The chain couples TRBV5-1 to TRBJ2-2, with D perhaps TRBD1 or TRBD2 (5 bases each). Germline V lookup: CDR1 SGHRS, CDR2 YFSETQ. Trimming took 4 bases from V and 5 from J, leaving 9 bases between them. CDR3 size: 13 residues. The CDR3 loop reads CASSRDQTGELFF. The CDR3 coding sequence is TGCGCCAGCAGCCGGGACCAGACCGGGGAGCTGTTTTTT.

The chain couples TRBV20-1 to TRBJ1-2, with D unclear. CDR3 length: 10 amino acids. Germline lookup yields CDR1 DFQATT and CDR2 SNEGSKA (reference sequence). Between the trimmed V and J ends, which lost 5 bases and 4 bases, there was a span of 5 bases. CDR3 amino acids: CSADAYGYTF. The CDR3 DNA reads TGCAGTGCTGATGCCTATGGCTACACCTTC.

V usage is TRBV6-5 and J usage is TRBJ1-2; 8 bases align to TRBD1. Unmatched junction bases numbered 7, after V lost 4 bases and J lost 9 bases. CDR3 size: 13 residues. The germline CDR1 and CDR2 sequences are MNHEY and SVGAGI. CDR3 in DNA: TGTGCCAGCAGTTTCCGGGACAGGTCGAGCTACACCTTC. Amino acids: CASSFRDRSSYTF.

This clone was recorded once. The chain joins TRBV29-1 to TRBJ2-1, with 9 positions matching TRBD1. The CDR3 has 18 residues. The V gene's germline CDR1 is SQVTM and CDR2 ANQGSEA. Trimming took 7 bases from V and 0 from J; bases not matched to a gene: 16. The CDR3 loop reads CSARPGQGFPSSYNEQFF. As DNA, the CDR3 is TGCAGCGCGCGCCCGGGACAGGGTTTTCCGAGCTCCTACAATGAGCAGTTCTTC.

The chain carries TRBV7-2 and TRBJ1-5, with D possibly TRBD1 on 5 matching bases. Germline lookup yields CDR1 SGHTA and CDR2 FQGNSA. The CDR3 is 14 residues long. V lost 6 bases, J lost 4 bases, and 13 bases lay in between. The CDR3 region is CASSPRQTNQPQHF. For the CDR3, the DNA is TGTGCCAGCAGTCCCCGACAGACTAATCAGCCCCAGCATTTT.

This clone has a handful of counts. This rearrangement joins TRBV2 to TRBJ1-5; D unclear. This CDR3 spans 14 amino acids. Germline CDR1 reads SNHLY; CDR2 reads FYNNEI. The V gene lost 4 bases and the J gene lost 6 bases, with 13 bases spanning the gap. CDR3 nucleotides: TGTGCCAGCAGTGTGGAGGGCGTGAGTCAGCCCCAGCATTTT. Amino acids: CASSVEGVSQPQHF.

The chain links TRBV10-3 to TRBJ2-7; 8 nucleotides agree with TRBD1. Looked up from germline, CDR1 is ENHRY and CDR2 is SYGVKD. The CDR3 consists of 14 residues. Trimming cost V 3 bases and J 4 bases; bases outside gene matches: 5. This chain's CDR3 is CAISEFGQGYEQYF. The CDR3 DNA reads as TGTGCCATCAGTGAATTCGGACAGGGATACGAGCAGTACTTC.

The rearrangement joins TRBV7-9 to TRBJ2-5; TRBD2 matches 7 bases. After removal of 4 bases from V and 2 bases from J, the junction contained 13 bases not matched to a gene. The CDR3 covers 17 residues. Germline V lookup: CDR1 SEHNR, CDR2 FQNEAQ (reference sequence). The CDR3 loop reads CASSYHIGGGLQETQYF. The CDR3 DNA sequence: TGTGCCAGCAGCTATCACATAGGCGGGGGACTACAAGAGACCCAGTACTTC.

V gene TRBV5-1 combines with J gene TRBJ1-2; 8 bases are a match to TRBD1. The junction had 4 bases not matched to a gene; V was cut back by 3 bases and J by 3 bases. The V gene's germline CDR1 is SGHRS and CDR2 YFSETQ. The CDR3 is 14 residues long. The CDR3 loop is CASSSLQGDYGYTF. CDR3 DNA: TGCGCCAGCAGCTCCTTACAGGGGGACTATGGCTACACCTTC.

The chain uses TRBV6-4 and TRBJ2-6; D is unclear. Germline V gene lookup returns CDR1 MRHNA and CDR2 SNTAGT. V was shortened by 2 bases and J by 2 bases, with 4 bases between the two germline ends. The CDR3 consists of 14 residues. The CDR3 protein is CASSDRAGANVLTF. DNA for the CDR3: TGTGCCAGCAGTGACAGGGCTGGGGCCAACGTCCTGACTTTC.

The chain uses TRBV5-1 and TRBJ2-7; 9 bases line up with TRBD1. CDR1 and CDR2 from the germline V gene are SGHRS and YFSETQ. Trimming took 5 bases from V and 0 from J; bases not matched to a gene: 6. This CDR3 spans 15 amino acids. CDR3 nucleotides: TGCGCCAGCAGTACCGGACAGGGGAACTCCTACGAGCAGTACTTC. This translates into CASSTGQGNSYEQYF.

This chain connects TRBV2 to TRBJ1-1; a possible D gene is TRBD1 (6 bases). V was shortened by 8 bases and J by 4 bases, with 20 bases between the two germline ends. The CDR3 spans 15 residues. Looked up from germline, CDR1 is SNHLY and CDR2 is FYNNEI. The CDR3 region has the DNA TGTGCCAGCTTCTCTCCGCGGGGGGCTTTCACTGAAGCTTTCTTT. It codes for CASFSPRGAFTEAFF.

This clone was observed a single time. The chain employs TRBV7-2 and TRBJ2-3; D remains unclear. V gave up 2 bases and J gave up 2 bases, with 14 bases separating them. There are 16 residues in the CDR3. The germline CDR1 and CDR2 sequences are SGHTA and FQGNSA. The CDR3 region is CASSLLTTSSTDTQYF. The CDR3 nucleotides read TGTGCCAGCAGCTTACTTACCACCTCATCCACAGATACGCAGTATTTT.

The V call is TRBV5-4, the J call TRBJ2-3; 11 bases are a match to TRBD2. This CDR3 is 18 amino acids long. Germline CDR1 is SGHNT and CDR2 is YYREEE (reference sequence). V dropped 4 bases and J dropped 3; count of bases not matched to a gene: 13. The CDR3 reads CASSPGTSGRLRTDTQYF. CDR3 DNA: TGTGCCAGCAGCCCCGGGACTAGCGGACGGCTACGTACAGATACGCAGTATTTT.

Concerning this clone itself: Other nucleotide sequences from this sample produce the same CDR3. For the CDR3, the DNA is TGCGCCAGCAGCTTACAGGGAGATGGCTACACCTTC. Translation gives CASSLQGDGYTF. The V call is TRBV5-1, the J call TRBJ1-2, with D possibly TRBD1 on 6 matching bases. Germline lookup yields CDR1 SGHRS and CDR2 YFSETQ. V gave up 2 bases and J gave up 6 bases, with 8 bases separating them. The CDR3 length is 12 residues.

The chain employs TRBV7-2 and TRBJ2-3; perhaps TRBD1 as D (5 bases). V shed 2 bases and J shed 0 bases, with 12 bases lying between them. This CDR3 has 16 residues. Germline V lookup: CDR1 SGHTA, CDR2 FQGNSA. The CDR3 reads CASSLRGQPSTDTQYF. The CDR3, as DNA: TGTGCCAGCAGCTTAAGGGGTCAGCCTAGCACAGATACGCAGTATTTT.

The chain couples TRBV19 to TRBJ1-4; 7 nucleotides agree with TRBD1. This CDR3 has 12 amino acids. Germline assignment: CDR1 LNHDA and CDR2 SQIVND (reference sequence). The junction had 3 bases not matched to a gene; V was cut back by 6 bases and J by 8 bases. CDR3 DNA: TGTGCCAGTAGCGGGACAGAAGAAAAACTGTTTTTT. The encoded protein is CASSGTEEKLFF.

The gene calls are TRBV18 and TRBJ2-7, with a tentative D call TRBD1 (6 bases). This CDR3 spans 15 amino acids. Trimming cost V 0 bases and J 4 bases, with 13 bases left between them. Per germline, CDR1 KGHSH and CDR2 LQKENI. CDR3 DNA sequence: TGTGCCAGCTCACCACCGCTGGGACAACCTTACGAGCAGTACTTC. Amino acids: CASSPPLGQPYEQYF.

The V and J genes are TRBV7-2 and TRBJ2-1; 7 nucleotides match TRBD1. The CDR3 totals 15 residues. The germline V gene encodes CDR1 SGHTA and CDR2 FQGNSA. After removal of 3 bases from V and 4 bases from J, the junction contained 6 bases not matched to a gene. The CDR3 reads CASSFDRDLYNEQFF. Written as DNA, the CDR3 is TGTGCCAGCAGCTTCGACAGGGACCTGTACAATGAGCAGTTCTTC. The full variable domain, rest sourced from reference TRBV7-2 and TRBJ2-1, is GAGVSQSPSNKVTEKGKDVELRCDPISGHTALYWYRQSLGQGLEFLIYFQGNSAPDKSGLPSDRFSAERTGGSVSTLTIQRTQQEDSAVYLCASSFDRDLYNEQFFGPGTRLTVL.